This T cell receptor beta chain came from a study of blood T cell repertoires in COVID-19. Some clones are missing from TCRdb's copy, which holds only in-frame ones; the method was immunoSEQ multiplex PCR. The repertoire has about 110,000 clones, roughly 80% of them found once; the top ten carry approximately 15%. The count of this clone is one. The germline gives CDR1 SQVTM, CDR2 ANQGSEA. The CDR3 contains 9 residues. The V end was cut by 4 bases, the J end by 6 bases, with 4 bases between. The sequence was collected from a woman aged 80 or over with acute or convalescent COVID-19. What was sequenced was peripheral blood. The chain is built from TRBV29-1 and TRBJ2-7; D not resolved. The CDR3 DNA is TGCAGCGTTGTAGTCGAGCAGTACGTC. Translated: CSVVVEQYV.